There are a few counts of the clone carrying this T cell receptor beta chain. This entry is derived from a study of blood T cell repertoires in COVID-19. Measured with immunoSEQ multiplex PCR; TCRdb has only the in-frame clones, and not every one. The sample holds 80,000 to 100,000 clones, roughly nine tenths seen once. This CDR3 is 14 amino acids long. V was clipped by 3 bases and J by 6 bases; unmatched bases: 8. Germline CDR1 and CDR2: SGHKS and YYEKEE (reference sequence). Input material: peripheral blood. The sequence came from a man in his 70s with acute or convalescent COVID-19. The J gene is TRBJ1-1, the V gene TRBV5-5; TRBD1 matches 7 bases. The CDR3 sequence: CASSYTGTDSEAFF. CDR3 in DNA: TGTGCCAGCAGCTACACAGGGACAGACTCTGAAGCTTTCTTT.